Sequencing of this T cell receptor beta chain was carried out in a study of cytomegalovirus exposure and HLA in healthy donors. The PCR employed 60 Vbeta primers together with 13 Jbeta primers. Libraries were prepared by immunoSEQ multiplex PCR; TCRdb keeps only in-frame clonotypes and omits some of them. The sample carries fewer than 200,000 clones, roughly 80% recorded once. Germline-derived CDR1 and CDR2 are SGDLS and YYNGEE. There are 14 residues in the CDR3. V lost 6 bases and J 3 bases, leaving 15 bases between the germline ends. The clonotype comes from a man aged 50-60 years in good health and CMV-seronegative. What was sequenced was PBMCs. The chain couples TRBV9 to TRBJ1-2, with a weak D call TRBD1 (5 bases). As DNA, the CDR3 is TGTGCCAGCAAAGATCAGGGAGGGTACTATGGCTACACCTTC. Translated, it gives CASKDQGGYYGYTF.